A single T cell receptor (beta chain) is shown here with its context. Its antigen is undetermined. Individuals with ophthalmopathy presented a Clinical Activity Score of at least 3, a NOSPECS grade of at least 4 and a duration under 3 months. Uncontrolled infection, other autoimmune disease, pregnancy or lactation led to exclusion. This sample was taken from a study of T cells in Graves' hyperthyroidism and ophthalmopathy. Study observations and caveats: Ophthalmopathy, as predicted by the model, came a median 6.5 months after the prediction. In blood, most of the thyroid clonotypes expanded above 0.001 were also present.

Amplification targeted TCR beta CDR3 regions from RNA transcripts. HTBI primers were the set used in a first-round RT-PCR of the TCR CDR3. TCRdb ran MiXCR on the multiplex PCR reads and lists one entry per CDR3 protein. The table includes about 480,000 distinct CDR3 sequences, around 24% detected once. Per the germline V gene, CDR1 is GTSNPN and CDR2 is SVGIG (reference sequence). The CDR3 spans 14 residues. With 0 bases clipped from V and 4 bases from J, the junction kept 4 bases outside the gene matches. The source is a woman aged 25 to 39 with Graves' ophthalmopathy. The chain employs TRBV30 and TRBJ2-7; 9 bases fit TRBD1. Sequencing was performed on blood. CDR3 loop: CAWSVPGQGYEQYF. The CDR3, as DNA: TGTGCCTGGAGTGTCCCGGGACAGGGTTACGAGCAGTACTTC. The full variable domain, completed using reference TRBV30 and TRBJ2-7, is SQTIHQWPATLVQPVGSPLSLECTVEGTSNPNLYWYRQAAGRGLQLLFYSVGIGQISSEVPQNLSASRPQDRQFILSSKKLLLSDSGFYLCAWSVPGQGYEQYFGPGTRLTVT.